Below, 22 T cell receptor beta chains from the same sample are listed, as sequenced in a study of human versus mouse CDR3 diversity and MHC coevolution (dated by TCRdb to about 2017). The library was produced with the immunoSEQ multiplex PCR assay. TCRdb took this table from immuneACCESS and kept in-frame rearrangements with V and J called. Such tables lack part of the clones; where checked against another copy, unresolved V genes explain under half of the gap, and the rest is unexplained. The sample profile shows over 60,000 clones; just under 95% of them were found once. The ten largest clones take up roughly 0.16% of the sample. The sequencing input was naive CD4+ T cells from blood. Taken with the paper, the label for cell subset or site translates to: CD45RO-negative CD62L-positive naive CD4 T cells. The receptors shown here come from a person aged 30 to 69 in good health.

The J gene is TRBJ2-2, the V gene TRBV25-1, with a possible D match to TRBD2 (6 bases). The CDR3 consists of 16 residues. Germline CDR1 and CDR2: MGHDK and SYGVNS. V dropped 1 base and J dropped 2 bases, with 11 bases sitting between them. CDR3 sequence reads: CASSELGGTNTGELFF. CDR3 nucleotides: TGTGCCAGCAGTGAATTGGGAGGAACTAACACCGGGGAGCTGTTTTTT.

V is TRBV7-9 and J is TRBJ2-7, with 10 bases lining up with TRBD1. Germline CDR1 is SEHNR and CDR2 is FQNEAQ (reference sequence). The CDR3 runs to 14 residues. The junction had 6 bases not matched to a gene; V was cut back by 4 bases and J by 6 bases. The CDR3 is CASSSTTGGTEQYF. CDR3 DNA: TGTGCCAGCAGCTCGACGACAGGGGGCACCGAGCAGTACTTC.

This chain uses TRBV21-1 with TRBJ1-2; the table's D call, TRBD1, has no DNA check behind it. TRBV21-1 is labeled a pseudogene. This CDR3 is built from 14 residues. CDR3 coding DNA: TGTGCCAGGGATGGACAGGGGAGGAACTATGGCTACACCTTC. Its protein is CARDGQGRNYGYTF.

The CDR3 is CASRITSVNEQFF. The CDR3 bases are TGTGCCAGTCGAATCACTAGCGTTAATGAGCAGTTCTTC. The V call is TRBV18, the J call TRBJ2-1, with 7 positions matching TRBD2. The ends lost 9 bases at V and 7 bases at J; junction bases unmatched: 9. Germline V gene sequence: CDR1 KGHSH, CDR2 LQKENI. The length of the CDR3 is 13 residues.

To note about this clone: An end of the junction differs from the germline gene, which may be a read error. Other DNA sequences from this sample encode an identical CDR3 as well. The V gene is TRBV7-2, the J gene TRBJ2-2, with 8 bases that match TRBD2. Germline CDR1 and CDR2: SGHTA and FQGNSA. This CDR3 is built from 16 residues. CDR3 nucleotide sequence: TGCGCCAGCAGCTCCGATAGCGGGGCGAACACCGGGGAGCTGTTTTTT. Its protein product is CASSSDSGANTGELFF.

CDR3 in amino acids: CASSEGHLAGVHTQYF. The CDR3 coding sequence is TGTGCCAGCAGTGAAGGCCATCTAGCGGGAGTACATACGCAGTATTTT. This chain links TRBV6-1 with TRBJ2-3; TRBD2 aligns across 10 bases. The CDR3 runs to 16 residues. Germline loops: CDR1 MNHNS, CDR2 SASEGT. Germline trimming cut 1 base from V and 7 bases from J; bases unmatched to any gene: 8.

V gene TRBV9 combines with J gene TRBJ2-5; 9 nucleotides align to TRBD2. Germline loops: CDR1 SGDLS, CDR2 YYNGEE. The CDR3 runs to 15 residues. The ends lost 0 bases at V and 5 bases at J; junction bases unmatched: 5. This chain's CDR3 is CASSVVAGGQETQYF. The CDR3 coding sequence is TGTGCCAGCAGCGTAGTGGCGGGGGGGCAGGAGACCCAGTACTTC.

This chain uses TRBV5-1 with TRBJ2-1, with D unclear. Germline-derived CDR1 and CDR2 are SGHRS and YFSETQ. V lost 0 bases to trimming and J lost 5 bases, with 12 bases between them. The CDR3 totals 15 residues. The CDR3 DNA reads as TGCGCCAGCAGCTTGGGATTCCTGGCAGACAATGAGCAGTTCTTC. Translating gives CASSLGFLADNEQFF.

This chain links TRBV21-1 with TRBJ1-2; the D call TRBD1 from the table was never checked on the DNA. TRBV21-1 is described as a pseudogene. The CDR3 covers 22 residues. CDR3 nucleotide sequence: TGTGCCAGCAGGGAAGAGACCGGGACAGGAAGGGTATCAGACCTCTCTAACTATGGCTACACCTTC. Encoded protein: CASREETGTGRVSDLSNYGYTF.

The chain combines TRBV2 with TRBJ2-2, with D possibly matching TRBD2 (6 bases). With 9 bases removed from V and 4 bases from J, the gap between germline ends came to 15 bases. The CDR3 covers 14 residues. Germline V gene data show CDR1 as SNHLY and CDR2 as FYNNEI. CDR3 loop: CASGGTEFTGELFF. In DNA form, the CDR3 reads TGTGCCAGTGGGGGGACGGAATTCACCGGGGAGCTGTTTTTT.

The chain uses TRBV5-8 and TRBJ2-1; 9 bases are shared with TRBD1. The germline gives CDR1 SGHTS, CDR2 YDEGEE. The V segment lost 1 base and the J segment 10 bases; nucleotides outside the gene matches: 6. There are 14 residues in the CDR3. The CDR3 DNA sequence: TGTGCCAGCAGCTTGAAACAGGGGGCCAAGGAGCAGTTCTTC. Amino acids: CASSLKQGAKEQFF.

V usage is TRBV5-4 and J usage is TRBJ2-2, with TRBD1 as a possible D gene (5 bases). CDR3 length: 15 amino acids. Trimming removed 3 bases from V and 0 bases from J, with 9 bases in between. CDR1 and CDR2 from the germline V gene are SGHNT and YYREEE (reference sequence). The CDR3 spells CASSSPQANTGELFF. CDR3 bases: TGTGCCAGCAGCTCCCCACAGGCGAACACCGGGGAGCTGTTTTTT.

The chain recombines TRBV19 with TRBJ2-3, with TRBD2 matching 13 bases. The CDR3 sequence is 17 residues long. J gave up 1 base and V 1 base, and 2 bases lay outside the gene matches. The germline V gene encodes CDR1 LNHDA and CDR2 SQIVND (reference sequence). CDR3 in amino acids: CASSIAGTSGGTDTQYF. The DNA of the CDR3 is TGTGCCAGTAGTATAGCTGGGACTAGCGGGGGCACAGATACGCAGTATTTT.

The chain couples TRBV5-1 to TRBJ2-3, with 7 bases lining up with TRBD1. The ends lost 0 bases at V and 3 bases at J; junction bases unmatched: 4. The germline CDR1 and CDR2 sequences are SGHRS and YFSETQ. The CDR3 extends over 15 amino acids. Here the CDR3 DNA reads TGCGCCAGCAGCTTGGAAGGGACAGCTACAGATACGCAGTATTTT. Its protein is CASSLEGTATDTQYF.

The CDR3 sequence: CASSGEGSYEQYF. DNA for the CDR3: TGTGCCAGCAGCGGGGAGGGGTCCTACGAGCAGTACTTC. The J gene is TRBJ2-7, the V gene TRBV9, with 7 nucleotides matching TRBD2. CDR3 size: 13 residues. V shed 3 bases, J shed 1 base, and the junction held 1 base outside the gene matches. CDR1 is SGDLS, CDR2 YYNGEE, per germline.

This clone has more than one count but fewer than ten. The V and J genes are TRBV6-5 and TRBJ2-7; the match to TRBD2 covers 8 bases. Germline CDR1 MNHEY, CDR2 SVGAGI. This CDR3 has 15 residues. Trimming cost V 0 bases and J 6 bases; bases outside gene matches: 7. The CDR3 loop reads CASSYSSLAEREQYF. In nucleotides, the CDR3 is TGTGCCAGCAGTTACTCCTCACTAGCGGAGCGCGAGCAGTACTTC.

The rearrangement links TRBV7-2 to TRBJ1-2, with TRBD1 matching 11 bases. Germline CDR1 and CDR2: SGHTA and FQGNSA. The CDR3 consists of 15 residues. V lost 5 bases to trimming and J lost 6 bases; unmatched junction nucleotides: 8. This CDR3 reads CASSPLGQGADGYTF. The DNA for the CDR3 is TGTGCCAGCAGCCCCCTAGGACAGGGGGCCGATGGCTACACCTTC.

The chain uses TRBV28 and TRBJ1-2; D gene ambiguous. The CDR3 runs 14 residues. Germline CDR1 is MDHEN and CDR2 is SYDVKM. Trimming left V 6 bases short and J 4 bases short, with 15 bases between. The CDR3 sequence is CASSHGRRAYGYTF. CDR3 DNA sequence: TGTGCCAGCAGCCACGGGAGGAGGGCCTATGGCTACACCTTC.

The J gene is TRBJ1-5, the V gene TRBV18, with 7 bases fitting TRBD1. Per germline, CDR1 KGHSH and CDR2 LQKENI. The junction had 1 base not matched to a gene; V was cut back by 6 bases and J by 2 bases. The CDR3 has 13 residues. DNA for the CDR3: TGTGCCAGCTCGGGGACAGGCAATCAGCCCCAGCATTTT. It specifies CASSGTGNQPQHF.

The rearrangement links TRBV5-6 to TRBJ1-2; TRBD1 matches at 7 bases. The germline V gene encodes CDR1 SGHDT and CDR2 YYEEEE. Trimming took 0 bases from V and 3 from J; bases not matched to a gene: 8. This CDR3 is built from 16 residues. The CDR3 here is CASSLAWRGLDYGYTF. CDR3 bases: TGTGCCAGCAGCTTGGCATGGAGGGGGCTTGACTATGGCTACACCTTC. The whole variable domain, filled in from reference TRBV5-6 and TRBJ1-2, reads DAGVTQSPTHLIKTRGQQVTLRCSPKSGHDTVSWYQQALGQGPQFIFQYYEEEERQRGNFPDRFSGHQFPNYSSELNVNALLLGDSALYLCASSLAWRGLDYGYTFGSGTRLTVV.

The J gene is TRBJ2-3, the V gene TRBV5-1, with 7 positions matching TRBD2. V shed 3 bases and J 3 bases; nucleotides not matched to a gene: 10. Germline values: CDR1 SGHRS, CDR2 YFSETQ. The CDR3 contains 16 residues. This CDR3 reads CASSSGRDGRTDTQYF. CDR3 DNA sequence: TGCGCCAGCAGCTCCGGCCGGGACGGGAGGACAGATACGCAGTATTTT.

The chain carries TRBV6-1 and TRBJ1-2; the D gene is possibly TRBD1 (5 bases). Germline V gene lookup returns CDR1 MNHNS and CDR2 SASEGT. The CDR3 covers 14 residues. V shed 6 bases and J shed 4 bases, with 15 bases lying between them. CDR3 nucleotide sequence: TGTGCCAGCAGGACCGCGACTGGGGCCTATGGCTACACCTTC. Amino acid sequence: CASRTATGAYGYTF.